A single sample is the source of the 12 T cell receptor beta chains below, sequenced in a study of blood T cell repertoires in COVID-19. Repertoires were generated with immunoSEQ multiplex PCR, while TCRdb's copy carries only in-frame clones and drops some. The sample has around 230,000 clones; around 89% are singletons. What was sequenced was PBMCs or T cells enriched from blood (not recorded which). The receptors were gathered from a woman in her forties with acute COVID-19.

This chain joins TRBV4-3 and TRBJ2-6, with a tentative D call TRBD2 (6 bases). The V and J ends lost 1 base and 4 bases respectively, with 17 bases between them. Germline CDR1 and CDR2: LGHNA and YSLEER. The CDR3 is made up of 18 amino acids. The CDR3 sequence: CASSQGRLEGLGANVLTF. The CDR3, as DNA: TGCGCCAGCAGCCAAGGGAGGTTGGAGGGGTTAGGGGCCAACGTCCTGACTTTC.

The CDR3 loop reads CASTGQGISYEQYF. DNA for the CDR3: TGTGCCAGCACCGGACAGGGGATTTCCTACGAGCAGTACTTC. The chain carries TRBV6-5 and TRBJ2-7; 9 bases map to TRBD1. CDR3 length: 14 amino acids. Germline V gene data show CDR1 as MNHEY and CDR2 as SVGAGI. With 7 bases clipped from V and 1 base from J, the junction kept 5 bases outside the gene matches.

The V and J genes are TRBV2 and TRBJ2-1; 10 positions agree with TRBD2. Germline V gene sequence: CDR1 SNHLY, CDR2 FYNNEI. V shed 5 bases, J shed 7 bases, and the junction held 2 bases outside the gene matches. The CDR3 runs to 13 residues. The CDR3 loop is CASSLAGANEQFF. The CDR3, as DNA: TGTGCCAGCAGTCTAGCGGGGGCAAATGAGCAGTTCTTC.

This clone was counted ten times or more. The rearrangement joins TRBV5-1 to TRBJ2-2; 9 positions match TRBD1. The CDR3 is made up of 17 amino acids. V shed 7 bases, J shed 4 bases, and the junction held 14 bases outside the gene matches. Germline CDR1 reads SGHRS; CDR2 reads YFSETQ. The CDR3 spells CASGVRATGGGTGELFF. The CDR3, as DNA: TGCGCCAGCGGTGTACGGGCCACAGGGGGCGGCACCGGGGAGCTGTTTTTT.

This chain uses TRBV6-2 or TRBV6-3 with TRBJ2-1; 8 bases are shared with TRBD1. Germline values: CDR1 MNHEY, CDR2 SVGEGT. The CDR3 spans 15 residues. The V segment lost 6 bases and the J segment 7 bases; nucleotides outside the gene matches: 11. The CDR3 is CASSHAGTGPNEQFF. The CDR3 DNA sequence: TGTGCCAGCAGCCACGCCGGGACAGGACCGAATGAGCAGTTCTTC.

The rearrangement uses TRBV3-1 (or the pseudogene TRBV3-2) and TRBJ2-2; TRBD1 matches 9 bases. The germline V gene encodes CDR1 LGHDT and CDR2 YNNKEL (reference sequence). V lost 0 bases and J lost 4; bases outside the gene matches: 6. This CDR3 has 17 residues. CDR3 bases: TGTGCCAGCAGCCAAGATCCGACAGGGGGGAGCACCGGGGAGCTGTTTTTT. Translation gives CASSQDPTGGSTGELFF.

DNA for the CDR3: TGTGCCAGCAGATCTCCGGGACAGGGCTATGGCTACACCTTC. This codes for CASRSPGQGYGYTF. The chain is built from TRBV27 and TRBJ1-2; the match to TRBD1 covers 9 bases. The J segment lost 4 bases and the V segment lost 6 bases, leaving 6 bases of the junction unmatched. CDR3 length: 14 residues. Germline V gene sequence: CDR1 MNHEY, CDR2 SMNVEV (reference sequence).

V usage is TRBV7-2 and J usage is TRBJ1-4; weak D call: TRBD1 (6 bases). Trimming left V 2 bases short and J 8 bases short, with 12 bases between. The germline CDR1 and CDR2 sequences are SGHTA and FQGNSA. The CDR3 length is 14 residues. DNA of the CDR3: TGTGCCAGCAGCTTATACCCGACAGGCGAAAAACTGTTTTTT. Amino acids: CASSLYPTGEKLFF.

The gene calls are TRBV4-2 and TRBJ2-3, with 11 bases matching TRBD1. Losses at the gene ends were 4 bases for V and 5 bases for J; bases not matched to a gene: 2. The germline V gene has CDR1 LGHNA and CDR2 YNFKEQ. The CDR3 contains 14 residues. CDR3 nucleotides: TGTGCCAGCAGCCTGGGACAGGGGGAAGATACGCAGTATTTT. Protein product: CASSLGQGEDTQYF.

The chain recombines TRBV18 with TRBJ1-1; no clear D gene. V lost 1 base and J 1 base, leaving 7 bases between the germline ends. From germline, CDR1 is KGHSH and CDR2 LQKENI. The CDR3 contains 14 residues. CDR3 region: CASSPLGKNTEAFF. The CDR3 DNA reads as TGTGCCAGCTCACCACTGGGCAAGAACACTGAAGCTTTCTTT.

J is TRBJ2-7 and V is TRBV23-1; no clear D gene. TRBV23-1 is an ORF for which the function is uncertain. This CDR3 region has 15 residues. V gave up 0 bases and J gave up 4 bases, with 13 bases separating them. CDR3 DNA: TGCGCCAGCAGTCAATCGACGACGACTCATTACGAGCAGTACTTC. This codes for CASSQSTTTHYEQYF.

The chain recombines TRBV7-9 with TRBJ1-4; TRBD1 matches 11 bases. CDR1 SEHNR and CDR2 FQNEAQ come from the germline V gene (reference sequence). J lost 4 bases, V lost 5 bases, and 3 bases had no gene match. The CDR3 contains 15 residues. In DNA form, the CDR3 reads TGTGCCAGCAGCCCGGGACAGGGGGATAATGAAAAACTGTTTTTT. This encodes CASSPGQGDNEKLFF. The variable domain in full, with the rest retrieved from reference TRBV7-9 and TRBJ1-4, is DTGVSQNPRHKITKRGQNVTFRCDPISEHNRLYWYRQTLGQGPEFLTYFQNEAQLEKSRLLSDRFSAERPKGSFSTLEIQRTEQGDSAMYLCASSPGQGDNEKLFFGSGTQLSVL.